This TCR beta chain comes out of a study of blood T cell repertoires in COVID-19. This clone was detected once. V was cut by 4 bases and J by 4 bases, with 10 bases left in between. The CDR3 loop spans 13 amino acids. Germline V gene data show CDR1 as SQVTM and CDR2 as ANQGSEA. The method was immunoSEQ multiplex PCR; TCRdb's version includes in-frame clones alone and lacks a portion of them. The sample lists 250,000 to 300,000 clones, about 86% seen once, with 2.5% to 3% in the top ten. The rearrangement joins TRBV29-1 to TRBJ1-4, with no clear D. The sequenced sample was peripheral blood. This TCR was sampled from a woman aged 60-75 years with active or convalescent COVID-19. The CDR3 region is CSVVRRDNEKLFF. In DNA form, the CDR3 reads TGCAGCGTTGTAAGGCGGGATAATGAAAAACTGTTTTTT. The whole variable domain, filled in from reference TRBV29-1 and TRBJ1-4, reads SAVISQKPSRDICQRGTSLTIQCQVDSQVTMMFWYRQQPGQSLTLIATANQGSEATYESGFVIDKFPISRPNLTFSTLTVSNMSPEDSSIYLCSVVRRDNEKLFFGSGTQLSVL.